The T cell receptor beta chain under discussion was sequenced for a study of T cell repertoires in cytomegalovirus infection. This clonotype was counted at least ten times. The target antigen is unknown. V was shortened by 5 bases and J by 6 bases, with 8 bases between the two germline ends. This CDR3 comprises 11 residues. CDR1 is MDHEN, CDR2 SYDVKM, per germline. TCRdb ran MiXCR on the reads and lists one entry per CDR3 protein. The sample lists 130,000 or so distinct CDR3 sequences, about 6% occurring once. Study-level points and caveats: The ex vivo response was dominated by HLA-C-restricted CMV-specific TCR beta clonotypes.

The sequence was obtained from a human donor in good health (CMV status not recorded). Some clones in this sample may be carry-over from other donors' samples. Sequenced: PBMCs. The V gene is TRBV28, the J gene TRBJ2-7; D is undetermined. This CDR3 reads CASSPAIEQYF. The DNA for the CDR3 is TGTGCCAGCAGTCCCGCAATCGAGCAGTACTTC. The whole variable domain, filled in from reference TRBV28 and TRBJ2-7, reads DVKVTQSSRYLVKRTGEKVFLECVQDMDHENMFWYRQDPGLGLRLIYFSYDVKMKEKGDIPEGYSVSREKKERFSLILESASTNQTSMYLCASSPAIEQYFGPGTRLTVT.